Shown below are 19 T cell receptor delta chains from a single sample sequenced in a study of Vδ1+ human thymocytes. Findings and limits, study-wide: Highly polyclonal TRG and TRD repertoires with Gaussian CDR3 length distributions appeared in thymus.

Their cognate antigens are unknown. The template was reverse-transcribed extracted RNA. CDR3 amplicons came from multiplex PCR with pooled V-gene forward and constant-region reverse primers. TCRdb repeated clone calling on the multiplex PCR reads with CATT. The sample has fewer than 90,000 delta-chain clones; around 34% are singletons. The sequenced sample was Vdelta1+ gamma-delta thymocytes from the thymus. Subset defined: FACS-sorted CD3+ TCRalphabeta- TCRVdelta1+ TCRVdelta2- thymocytes. The receptors come from a boy in the first two years of life who had congenital heart surgery.

This clone was counted only a few times. The chain recombines TRDV1 with TRDJ1; the match to TRDD3 covers 13 bases. Germline lookup yields CDR1 TSWWSYY and CDR2 QGS. This CDR3 spans 22 amino acids. Losses at the gene ends were 6 bases for V and 0 bases for J; bases not matched to a gene: 22. DNA for the CDR3: TGTGCTCTTGGCTCTTCCTACCAGTACTGGGGGATACGCCGTGCGTACACCGATAAACTCATCTTT. It codes for CALGSSYQYWGIRRAYTDKLIF.

This clone has only a few counts. This chain connects TRDV2 to TRDJ1; weak D call: TRDD3 (6 bases). CDR3 length: 19 residues. The ends were cut back, 0 bases at V and 3 bases at J, with 25 bases in the middle. The germline V gene has CDR1 GEAIGNYY and CDR2 EKD. The DNA for the CDR3 is TGTGCCTGTGACACCGTCCACCCCGAATGGGGGGCGATGGCCGATAAACTCATCTTT. This gives the protein CACDTVHPEWGAMADKLIF.

The V gene is TRDV1, the J gene TRDJ1; D is possibly TRDD2 (7 bases). Between the trimmed V and J ends, which lost 7 bases and 0 bases, there was a span of 33 bases. The CDR3 has 21 residues. Germline V CDR1 and CDR2: TSWWSYY, QGS. DNA for the CDR3: TGTGCTCTTGTCCCCTTCATTCCTACGCGAAGGGGATTGGTGTACACCGATAAACTCATCTTT. Its translation: CALVPFIPTRRGLVYTDKLIF.

There are a few counts of this clone. The V and J genes are TRDV1 and TRDJ1; 8 bases match TRDD3. This CDR3 has 23 amino acids. Germline V CDR1 and CDR2: TSWWSYY, QGS. V lost 0 bases to trimming and J lost 0 bases; unmatched junction nucleotides: 24. In nucleotides, the CDR3 is TGTGCTCTTGGGGAACTACCCTACTTCCTCCGGTACTGGGGGGCTCTCTACACCGATAAACTCATCTTT. This translates into CALGELPYFLRYWGALYTDKLIF.

This chain uses TRDV1 with TRDJ1; D gene ambiguous. The CDR3 extends over 21 amino acids. The germline gives CDR1 TSWWSYY, CDR2 QGS. The V end lost 3 bases, the J end lost 4 bases, and 33 bases lay between the germline ends. In DNA form, the CDR3 reads TGTGCTCTTGGGGAGGGGCTGAACACCGGACCGACGACTGTACAGGGCGATAAACTCATCTTT. Translation: CALGEGLNTGPTTVQGDKLIF.

This clone was observed a handful of times. The chain has TRDV1 and TRDJ1, with 13 bases fitting TRDD3. Unmatched junction bases numbered 11, after V lost 1 base and J lost 6 bases. The CDR3 is 18 amino acids. Germline CDR1 reads TSWWSYY; CDR2 reads QGS. CDR3 amino acids: CALGEPPPYWGIRHKLIF. The DNA for the CDR3 is TGTGCTCTTGGGGAACCCCCCCCGTACTGGGGGATACGCCATAAACTCATCTTT.

This chain connects TRDV1 to TRDJ1; 10 bases line up with TRDD3. V shed 0 bases and J 11 bases; nucleotides not matched to a gene: 18. The V gene's germline CDR1 is TSWWSYY and CDR2 QGS. The CDR3 covers 18 residues. CDR3 region: CALGELTLRYWGMSKLIF. The CDR3 DNA follows: TGTGCTCTTGGGGAACTTACCCTTAGGTACTGGGGGATGAGCAAGCTCATCTTT.

This clone showed up just a few times. The chain joins TRDV1 to TRDJ1, with D unclear. Trimming cost V 4 bases and J 2 bases, with 11 bases left between them. Germline V gene data show CDR1 as TSWWSYY and CDR2 as QGS. This CDR3 is 14 amino acids long. CDR3 sequence: CALGGLLCTDKLIF. The CDR3 coding sequence is TGTGCTCTTGGGGGTCTGCTGTGTACCGATAAACTCATCTTT.

This clone was recorded a few times. The rearrangement joins TRDV1 to TRDJ1, with 10 bases fitting TRDD3. In germline, CDR1 is TSWWSYY, CDR2 QGS. V dropped 2 bases and J dropped 0; count of bases not matched to a gene: 18. The CDR3 loop spans 21 amino acids. The chain's CDR3 is CALGETTPVSGGYADTDKLIF. For the CDR3, the DNA is TGTGCTCTTGGGGAAACCACCCCGGTTTCGGGGGGATACGCGGACACCGATAAACTCATCTTT.

Points on this clone: This same CDR3 is encoded by further DNA sequences in the sample. This chain uses TRDV1 with TRDJ1, with D perhaps TRDD3 (6 bases). This CDR3 spans 22 amino acids. Germline V gene sequence: CDR1 TSWWSYY, CDR2 QGS. Deletions cut 5 bases from V and 0 bases from J, with 34 bases between. The CDR3 is CALGLPLPRPGDTPTYTDKLIF. CDR3 coding DNA: TGTGCTCTTGGGCTCCCACTTCCCCGTCCGGGGGACACCCCTACCTACACCGATAAACTCATCTTT.

The V gene is TRDV1, the J gene TRDJ1; no definite D call. V was cut by 2 bases and J by 0 bases, with 16 bases left in between. Germline CDR1 reads TSWWSYY; CDR2 reads QGS. This CDR3 spans 17 amino acids. The CDR3 protein is CALGEKFFSGYTDKLIF. CDR3 in DNA: TGTGCTCTTGGGGAAAAATTTTTTTCGGGGTACACCGATAAACTCATCTTT.

The chain links TRDV1 to TRDJ1, with TRDD2 matching 7 bases. The CDR3 is made up of 18 amino acids. Unmatched junction bases numbered 15, after V lost 4 bases and J lost 1 base. The germline V gene has CDR1 TSWWSYY and CDR2 QGS. CDR3 region: CALGGLPQIPGSTDKLIF. DNA of the CDR3: TGTGCTCTTGGGGGCCTTCCTCAGATCCCTGGTAGCACCGATAAACTCATCTTT.

The chain uses TRDV1 and TRDJ1, with 8 bases lining up with TRDD3. The CDR3 contains 16 residues. Germline loops: CDR1 TSWWSYY, CDR2 QGS. The junction had 8 bases not matched to a gene; V was cut back by 2 bases and J by 3 bases. CDR3 amino acids: CALGEVLGIRPDKLIF. Here the CDR3 DNA reads TGTGCTCTTGGGGAAGTTTTAGGGATACGACCCGATAAACTCATCTTT.

Only a few counts were recorded for this clone. V is TRDV1 and J is TRDJ1; 13 positions match TRDD3. Germline V lookup: CDR1 TSWWSYY, CDR2 QGS. V lost 1 base, J lost 0 bases, and 11 bases stayed unmatched. The CDR3 contains 20 residues. The chain's CDR3 is CALGEPSYWGIRSHTDKLIF. CDR3 coding DNA: TGTGCTCTTGGGGAACCTTCCTACTGGGGGATACGTTCCCACACCGATAAACTCATCTTT.

The chain uses TRDV3 and TRDJ1; unclear D gene. CDR1 is TVYSNPD and CDR2 is GDNSRS in the germline V gene (reference sequence). V gave up 1 base and J gave up 1 base, with 7 bases separating them. The CDR3 sequence is 12 residues long. The CDR3 here is CAFTPLTDKLIF. The CDR3 DNA follows: TGTGCCTTTACCCCGCTCACCGATAAACTCATCTTT.

This clone was picked up a small number of times. The gene calls are TRDV1 and TRDJ1, with D possibly being TRDD3 (8 bases). V was trimmed by 6 bases and J by 0 bases, leaving 20 bases between them. Germline loops: CDR1 TSWWSYY, CDR2 QGS. The length of the CDR3 is 17 residues. CDR3 in amino acids: CALGFLQGDKYTDKLIF. Written as DNA, the CDR3 is TGTGCTCTTGGATTCCTACAGGGGGATAAATACACCGATAAACTCATCTTT.

The chain couples TRDV1 to TRDJ1; D remains unclear. The V gene lost 5 bases and the J gene lost 0 bases, with 40 bases spanning the gap. CDR3 length equals 24 residues. The germline gives CDR1 TSWWSYY, CDR2 QGS. The CDR3, as DNA: TGTGCTCTTGGGACGCCTCCACACCCTCTCCTGCTACAGCTGCGCGCTGCTCACACCGATAAACTCATCTTT. Amino acid sequence: CALGTPPHPLLLQLRAAHTDKLIF.

This clone was seen a few times. Other DNA sequences in the same sample also yield this CDR3. The V call is TRDV1, the J call TRDJ1; 8 bases line up with TRDD3. The CDR3 spans 19 residues. J was trimmed by 0 bases and V by 0 bases; bases with no gene match: 12. Per the germline V gene, CDR1 is TSWWSYY and CDR2 is QGS. CDR3 protein: CALGELRGDRFCNTDKLIF. In DNA form, the CDR3 reads TGTGCTCTTGGGGAACTCCGGGGGGATAGATTCTGTAACACCGATAAACTCATCTTT.

This clone has a handful of counts. The V gene is TRDV1, the J gene TRDJ1, with TRDD3 matching 12 bases. V shed 0 bases and J 3 bases; nucleotides not matched to a gene: 17. The CDR3 spans 21 residues. The V gene's germline CDR1 is TSWWSYY and CDR2 QGS. The CDR3 loop is CALGELKDSYRTGGYPDKLIF. The CDR3 DNA sequence: TGTGCTCTTGGGGAACTTAAAGATTCCTACCGGACTGGGGGATACCCCGATAAACTCATCTTT.